This record concerns one T cell receptor beta chain sequence. Its antigen is not known. The source of the sample is a study of OX40 agonist ivuxolimab in advanced cancers. Study context: The study enrolled dose-escalation patients with hepatocellular carcinoma, melanoma, renal cell or head and neck cancer. Participants averaged approximately 60 years of age (range roughly 23 to 85) and were roughly 83% male. Findings and limits, study-wide: Expanded clones were, on average, more numerous among CD8+ T cells than CD4+. Several nonresponders also turned out to have low normalized T-cell clonal expansion.

Unmatched junction bases numbered 6, after V lost 4 bases and J lost 6 bases. Per the germline V gene, CDR1 is SGHRS and CDR2 is YFSETQ. There are 14 residues in the CDR3. Assay: immunoSEQ multiplex PCR; the TCRdb copy retains only in-frame clones and omits some. The sample carries more than 30,000 clones, about 88% recorded once. The source material was CD4+ or CD8+ T cells sorted from blood, sampled in a trial of the OX40 agonist ivuxolimab. V is TRBV5-1 and J is TRBJ2-7, with 11 positions matching TRBD1. This TCR was recovered from an adult with an advanced solid tumor such as melanoma, head and neck, liver or kidney cancer. CDR3 nucleotide sequence: TGCGCCAGCAGCGTCCGGGACAGGGGGTCCGAGCAGTACTTC. Translation gives CASSVRDRGSEQYF. The full variable domain, rest sourced from reference TRBV5-1 and TRBJ2-7, is KAGVTQTPRYLIKTRGQQVTLSCSPISGHRSVSWYQQTPGQGLQFLFEYFSETQRNKGNFPGRFSGRQFSNSRSEMNVSTLELGDSALYLCASSVRDRGSEQYFGPGTRLTVT.